Presented here are 19 T cell receptor beta chains from one specimen sequenced in a study of cytomegalovirus exposure and HLA in healthy donors. With 60 Vbeta and 13 Jbeta primers, the PCR was carried out. Measured with immunoSEQ multiplex PCR; TCRdb has only the in-frame clones, and not every one. Of around 260,000 clones listed, about 80% are singletons. Material: PBMCs. The receptors derive from a girl aged 2 to 10 in good health and CMV-seronegative.

V and J are TRBV4-1 and TRBJ1-5; 10 positions agree with TRBD1. CDR1 is MGHRA and CDR2 is YSYEKL in the germline V gene. The V segment lost 1 base and the J segment 7 bases; nucleotides outside the gene matches: 10. The length of the CDR3 is 17 residues. CDR3 nucleotides: TGCGCCAGCAGCCAAGGATTGGGACAGGGGAGTCACCAGCCCCAGCATTTT. Amino acid sequence: CASSQGLGQGSHQPQHF.

This clone has a handful of counts. V gene TRBV9 combines with J gene TRBJ2-3, with 8 nucleotides matching TRBD2. The germline gives CDR1 SGDLS, CDR2 YYNGEE. V shed 4 bases, J shed 4 bases, and the junction held 11 bases outside the gene matches. The CDR3 consists of 16 residues. This CDR3 reads CASSQGSGGISDTQYF. Here the CDR3 DNA reads TGTGCCAGCAGCCAGGGGTCGGGAGGGATCTCAGATACGCAGTATTTT.

The chain combines TRBV19 with TRBJ2-3, with 8 bases aligning to TRBD1. The V and J ends lost 3 bases and 1 base, in that order; junction bases with no gene match: 9. The CDR3 is made up of 17 amino acids. The germline V gene encodes CDR1 LNHDA and CDR2 SQIVND (reference sequence). CDR3 protein: CASSMPRDRRRTDTQYF. CDR3 bases: TGTGCCAGTAGTATGCCCCGGGACAGGAGGCGCACAGATACGCAGTATTTT.

This clone was counted only a few times. The chain recombines TRBV28 with TRBJ1-2; D possibly corresponds to TRBD1 (5 bases). V was clipped by 7 bases and J by 3 bases, with 15 bases between them. Germline values: CDR1 MDHEN, CDR2 SYDVKM. This CDR3 has 14 amino acids. CDR3 DNA: TGTGCCAGCACTTTCCGGGGACTCTACTATGGCTACACCTTC. Translating gives CASTFRGLYYGYTF.

This clone has a handful of counts. The V gene is TRBV13, the J gene TRBJ2-3, with TRBD2 matching 7 bases. CDR1 PRHDT and CDR2 FYEKMQ come from the germline V gene (reference sequence). V trimming: 5 bases; J trimming: 0 bases; junction bases outside the gene matches: 11. The CDR3 totals 17 residues. CDR3 bases: TGTGCCAGCAGCCGGCGTTCTAGCGGAGCTAGCACAGATACGCAGTATTTT. Translated: CASSRRSSGASTDTQYF.

The chain uses TRBV9 and TRBJ2-1; 9 bases match TRBD2. The germline V gene has CDR1 SGDLS and CDR2 YYNGEE. The CDR3 runs to 16 residues. Losses at the gene ends were 0 bases for V and 9 bases for J; bases not matched to a gene: 10. The CDR3, as DNA: TGTGCCAGCAGCGTAGGGTCTAGCGGGGTAGCCGGTGAGCAGTTCTTC. This codes for CASSVGSSGVAGEQFF.

This chain joins TRBV20-1 and TRBJ2-5; no definite D call. Looked up from germline, CDR1 is DFQATT and CDR2 is SNEGSKA (reference sequence). The ends were cut back, 3 bases at V and 5 bases at J, with 7 bases in the middle. The CDR3 is 11 amino acids. The CDR3 loop reads CSARPYETQYF. CDR3 DNA: TGCAGTGCTAGGCCCTATGAGACCCAGTACTTC.

The chain recombines TRBV5-6 with TRBJ2-5, with 7 bases matching TRBD1. The last part of the DNA fits TRBJ2-7 better; the J call may be wrong. CDR3 length: 14 residues. CDR1 and CDR2 from the germline V gene are SGHDT and YYEEEE. The CDR3 sequence is CASSQGVGSYEQYF. For the CDR3, the DNA is TGTGCCAGCAGCCAGGGGGTGGGGTCCTACGAGCAGTACTTC.

The rearrangement uses TRBV4-1 and TRBJ1-3, with a tentative D call TRBD1 (5 bases). The CDR3 runs 15 residues. The germline V and J ends were trimmed by 2 bases and 0 bases, with 8 bases remaining between them. CDR1 and CDR2 from the germline V gene are MGHRA and YSYEKL. The CDR3: CASSQQGNSGNTIYF. In nucleotides, the CDR3 is TGCGCCAGCAGCCAACAGGGAAACTCTGGAAACACCATATATTTT.

The V and J genes are TRBV7-2 and TRBJ2-5; D is unresolved. Trimming cost V 0 bases and J 3 bases, with 8 bases left between them. Germline V lookup: CDR1 SGHTA, CDR2 FQGNSA. The CDR3 covers 14 residues. The CDR3 is CASSLAVLKETQYF. The CDR3 nucleotides are TGTGCCAGCAGCTTAGCGGTCCTAAAAGAGACCCAGTACTTC.

The chain carries TRBV9 and TRBJ1-1; maybe TRBD1 (6 bases). Looked up from germline, CDR1 is SGDLS and CDR2 is YYNGEE. V was pared by 4 bases and J by 4 bases, with 20 bases between. The CDR3 runs to 16 residues. CDR3 in amino acids: CASSPEGGGKSTEAFF. Here the CDR3 DNA reads TGTGCCAGCAGCCCCGAGGGGGGGGGTAAGAGCACTGAAGCTTTCTTT.

This chain joins TRBV6-1 and TRBJ2-3, with 9 bases identical to TRBD1. Germline CDR1 and CDR2: MNHNS and SASEGT. The CDR3 has 14 amino acids. V lost 7 bases, J lost 5 bases, and 7 bases stayed unmatched. CDR3 DNA sequence: TGTGCCAGCACCCCGGGACAGGGATTAGATACGCAGTATTTT. Amino acids: CASTPGQGLDTQYF.

V usage is TRBV30 and J usage is TRBJ2-7; the match to TRBD1 covers 8 bases. J lost 2 bases, V lost 6 bases, and 9 bases had no gene match. CDR3 length: 14 residues. Germline V gene lookup returns CDR1 GTSNPN and CDR2 SVGIG (reference sequence). CDR3 region: CACQGDRITYEQYF. CDR3 coding DNA: TGTGCCTGTCAGGGGGACAGGATCACCTACGAGCAGTACTTC.

The V call is TRBV7-8, the J call TRBJ2-1; TRBD2 aligns across 9 bases. Per germline, CDR1 SGHVS and CDR2 FQNEAQ. The CDR3 is made up of 17 amino acids. V lost 1 base to trimming and J lost 4 bases; unmatched junction nucleotides: 8. The CDR3 here is CASSLVRWRGGYNEQFF. The CDR3 nucleotides read TGTGCCAGCAGCTTAGTCCGCTGGCGGGGGGGGTACAATGAGCAGTTCTTC.

The genes are TRBV18 and TRBJ2-5; 7 bases line up with TRBD1. This CDR3 is 15 amino acids long. Trimming removed 1 base from V and 1 base from J; junction bases left unmatched: 3. From germline, CDR1 is KGHSH and CDR2 LQKENI. Here the CDR3 DNA reads TGTGCCAGCTCACCACAAACAGGGGCCCAAGAGACCCAGTACTTC. Translation gives CASSPQTGAQETQYF. The whole variable domain, remainder taken from reference TRBV18 and TRBJ2-5, is NAGVMQNPRHLVRRRGQEARLRCSPMKGHSHVYWYRQLPEEGLKFMVYLQKENIIDESGMPKERFSAEFPKEGPSILRIQQVVRGDSAAYFCASSPQTGAQETQYFGPGTRLLVL.

The chain is built from TRBV14 and TRBJ1-2, with 7 bases fitting TRBD1. This CDR3 contains 14 residues. Germline-derived CDR1 and CDR2 are SGHDN and FVKESK. Losses at the gene ends were 1 base for V and 7 bases for J; bases not matched to a gene: 6. The CDR3 spells CASSQGQGIGGYTF. CDR3 DNA sequence: TGTGCCAGCAGCCAAGGACAGGGTATAGGTGGCTACACCTTC.

V gene TRBV27 combines with J gene TRBJ2-7; TRBD2 might be the D (6 bases). This CDR3 has 15 residues. Looked up from germline, CDR1 is MNHEY and CDR2 is SMNVEV (reference sequence). Trimming removed 5 bases from V and 2 bases from J, with 16 bases in between. The CDR3 here is CASSPRCGIAYEQYF. The CDR3 nucleotides read TGTGCCAGCAGTCCGCGGTGCGGGATCGCCTACGAGCAGTACTTC.

The V call is TRBV30, the J call TRBJ1-3; tentatively, D is TRBD1 (6 bases). The V gene lost 5 bases and the J gene lost 1 base, with 12 bases spanning the gap. The germline CDR1 and CDR2 sequences are GTSNPN and SVGIG (reference sequence). The CDR3 is made up of 14 amino acids. The CDR3 is CAWGRGISGNTIYF. In DNA, the CDR3 is TGTGCCTGGGGGAGGGGGATTTCTGGAAACACCATATATTTT. The full variable domain, rest sourced from reference TRBV30 and TRBJ1-3, is SQTIHQWPATLVQPVGSPLSLECTVEGTSNPNLYWYRQAAGRGLQLLFYSVGIGQISSEVPQNLSASRPQDRQFILSSKKLLLSDSGFYLCAWGRGISGNTIYFGEGSWLTVV.

This clone was found a few times. The rearrangement links TRBV7-9 to TRBJ2-1, with D possibly TRBD2 on 6 matching bases. Germline loops: CDR1 SEHNR, CDR2 FQNEAQ (reference sequence). There are 15 residues in the CDR3. The V and J ends lost 5 bases and 6 bases respectively, with 17 bases between them. CDR3 bases: TGTGCCAGCAGCCCGCTGGGGGGAGCCGTCAATGAGCAGTTCTTC. Its translation is CASSPLGGAVNEQFF.